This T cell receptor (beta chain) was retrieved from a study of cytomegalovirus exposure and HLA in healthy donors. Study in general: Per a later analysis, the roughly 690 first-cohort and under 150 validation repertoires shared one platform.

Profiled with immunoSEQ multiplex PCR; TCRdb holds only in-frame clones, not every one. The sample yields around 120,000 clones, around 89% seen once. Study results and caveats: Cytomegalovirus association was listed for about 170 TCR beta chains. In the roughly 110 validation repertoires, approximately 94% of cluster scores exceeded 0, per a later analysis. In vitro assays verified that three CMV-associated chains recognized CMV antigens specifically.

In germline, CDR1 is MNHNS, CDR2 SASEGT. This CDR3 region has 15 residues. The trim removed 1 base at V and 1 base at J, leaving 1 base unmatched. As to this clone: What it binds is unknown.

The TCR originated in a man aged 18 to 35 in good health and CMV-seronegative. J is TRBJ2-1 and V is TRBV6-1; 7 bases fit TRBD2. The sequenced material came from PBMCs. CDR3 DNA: TGTGCCAGCAGTGAAGGCGGGAGATCCTACAATGAGCAGTTCTTC. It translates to CASSEGGRSYNEQFF.